This T cell receptor beta chain was recovered during a study of cytomegalovirus exposure and HLA in healthy donors. It was with 60 Vbeta and 13 Jbeta primers that the PCR ran. Sequencing was performed with immunoSEQ multiplex PCR; in TCRdb, only in-frame clones are kept and a portion is missing. The sample holds 75,000 to 95,000 clones, around three fifths seen once. The CDR3 runs 16 residues. V was clipped by 4 bases and J by 2 bases, with 15 bases between them. Germline CDR1 reads SGHRS; CDR2 reads YFSETQ. J is TRBJ1-4 and V is TRBV5-1, with D perhaps matching TRBD1 (6 bases). The TCR sequence derives from a man aged 30 to 39 in good health and CMV-seronegative. Sequenced material: PBMCs. This CDR3 reads CASSRGGGATNEKLFF. For the CDR3, the DNA is TGCGCCAGCAGCCGGGGAGGGGGGGCCACTAATGAAAAACTGTTTTTT.